The T cell receptor (beta chain) under discussion was sequenced for a study of blood T cells in healthy people across ages. Study-level findings and limits: The fall in TCR beta diversity per million T cells was roughly linear with age.

The second PCR ran roughly 6 to 11 cycles with a sample-barcoded 5' primer and J-beta primers. Every cDNA molecule carried a tag from a template-switch adaptor bearing 12 random nucleotides. TCRdb independently ran MiXCR on the 5' RACE reads; one entry per CDR3 protein. This table holds roughly 1,800,000 distinct CDR3 sequences, 49% found once. The trim removed 2 bases at V and 1 base at J, leaving 4 bases unmatched. CDR1 MNHNY and CDR2 SVGAGI come from the germline V gene (reference sequence). The CDR3 runs to 15 residues. This clonotype has only a few counts. Its antigen is not known. The sequenced material came from blood. The gene calls are TRBV6-6 and TRBJ2-5, with 7 bases that match TRBD2. The receptor comes from a woman aged 40-49 years in good health. Here the CDR3 reads CASSYLGGSQETQYF. The CDR3 coding sequence is TGTGCCAGCAGTTACCTGGGGGGGAGCCAAGAGACCCAGTACTTC.